Here is one TCR beta chain with its context. Its matching antigen is unknown. This sample's time point: blood from clinic visit 5 months post-surgery; TSC patient then seizure free. Only cases whose brain tissue showed the highest T cell transcript signatures were sequenced. Before surgery, patients took at least one anti-epileptic drug. This sample stems from a study of brain T cells in children with intractable seizures. The method was immunoSEQ multiplex PCR; TCRdb's version includes in-frame clones alone and lacks a portion of them. The sample yields about 340,000 clones, more than 85% seen once. Notes on the study in general: Viral specificity was inferred only from CDR3 similarity; HCMV serostatus was unknown. Pre- and post-surgery blood differed in depth, so pre-surgery absences may be undersampling.

The sequence was collected from a boy in the first two years of life with tuberous sclerosis and intractable seizures. Here the sequenced sample was peripheral blood, taken about 5 months after surgery.

CDR3 sequence (DNA): TGTGCCAGCAGTTATACCGGGCCTGAAGCTTTCTTT. Translating gives CASSYTGPEAFF. V usage is TRBV6-6 and J usage is TRBJ1-1; no clear D. V lost 3 bases and J 6 bases, leaving 8 bases between the germline ends. The CDR3 has 12 amino acids. The germline gives CDR1 MNHNY, CDR2 SVGAGI (reference sequence).